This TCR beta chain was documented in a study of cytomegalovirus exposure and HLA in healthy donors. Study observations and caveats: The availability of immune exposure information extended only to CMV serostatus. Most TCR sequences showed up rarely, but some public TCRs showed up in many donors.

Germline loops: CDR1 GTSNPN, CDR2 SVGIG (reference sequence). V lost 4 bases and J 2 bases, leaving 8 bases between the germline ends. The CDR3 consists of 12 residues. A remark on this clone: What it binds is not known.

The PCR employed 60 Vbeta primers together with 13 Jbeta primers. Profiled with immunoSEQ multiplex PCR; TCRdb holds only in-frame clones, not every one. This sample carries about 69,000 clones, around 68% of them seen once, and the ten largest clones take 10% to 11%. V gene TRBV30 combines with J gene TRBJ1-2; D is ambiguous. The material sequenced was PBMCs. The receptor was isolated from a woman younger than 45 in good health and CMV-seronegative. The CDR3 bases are TGTGCCTGGAATCTACAGAACTATGGCTACACCTTC. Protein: CAWNLQNYGYTF.